This T cell receptor (beta chain) appears in the sequencing data of a study of shared clonotypes between healthy human individuals. Turning to the study itself: Three CD4 naive, three CD4 memory, two CD8 naive and one CD8 memory plate were used per donor.

The CDR3 sequence is 15 residues long. V gave up 4 bases and J gave up 3 bases; unmatched junction bases: 7. Germline V gene lookup returns CDR1 SGHDT and CDR2 YYEEEE. Overall study results and limits: For naive CD4 cells, roughly 5% of clonotypes were shared across a handful of donors.

Concerning this clone: No antigen is known for it.

In the source study's methods: Junction-only immunoSEQ sequences carried no quality scores, so filtering differed. Method: immunoSEQ multiplex PCR; TCRdb's copy keeps in-frame clones and lacks some. V, J and clone size were drawn from that table, and D and trimming were deduced from the DNA. Of about 1 million clones listed, about three quarters are singletons. Sequenced: memory CD4+ T cells sorted from blood. Documented subset: CD45RA-negative fraction. This receptor was obtained from a man aged 18 to 29 in good health. This chain joins TRBV5-6 and TRBJ1-3; 7 bases line up with TRBD1. This chain's CDR3 is CASSPQTGFGNTIYF. The CDR3 DNA is TGTGCCAGCAGCCCACAGACAGGGTTTGGAAACACCATATATTTT. The complete variable domain, with remaining parts taken from reference TRBV5-6 and TRBJ1-3, reads DAGVTQSPTHLIKTRGQQVTLRCSPKSGHDTVSWYQQALGQGPQFIFQYYEEEERQRGNFPDRFSGHQFPNYSSELNVNALLLGDSALYLCASSPQTGFGNTIYFGEGSWLTVV.